Listed below are T cell receptor beta chains from one sample, sequenced in a study of monozygotic twins with cystic fibrosis. Using immunoSEQ multiplex PCR, the repertoire was profiled, and TCRdb retains in-frame clones only, with some absent. The sample holds approximately 25,000 clones; approximately 90% are singletons and the top ten take under 0.3%. Source material: blood. The source of these receptors is a girl between 2 and 10 years old with cystic fibrosis. The CDR3 runs from the conserved cysteine through the conserved F or W. The D gene is left open where the match is weak. Not every row has a clone size; where given, it reads once, few, many or a size class.

D,V,length,size,J,DNA,CDR3
-,TRBV7-2,12,once,TRBJ1-2,TGTGCCAGCAGCTTCGGGATCAATGGCTACACCTTC,CASSFGINGYTF
TRBD2,TRBV11-2,16,-,TRBJ2-3,TGTGCCAGCAGACAGAGGACTAGCGCTCTCACAGATACGCAGTATTTT,CASRQRTSALTDTQYF
TRBD2,TRBV9,16,-,TRBJ2-1,TGTGCCAGCAGCGTAGGCCAGAGCGGGGTCTACAATGAGCAGTTCTTC,CASSVGQSGVYNEQFF
TRBD1,TRBV5-1,15,-,TRBJ1-1,TGCGCCAGCAGCATCCGACAGGGGGCTACAACTGAAGCTTTCTTT,CASSIRQGATTEAFF
-,TRBV18,16,-,TRBJ2-6,TGTGCCAGCTCACCGGTGAAGGACTCTGGGGCCAACGTCCTGACTTTC,CASSPVKDSGANVLTF
-,TRBV6-5,13,-,TRBJ2-7,TGTGCCAGCAGTTCTAGCGCCGGCTACGAGCAGTACTTC,CASSSSAGYEQYF
-,TRBV5-1,13,-,TRBJ1-1,TGCGCCAGCAGCTTGGAGGGTTTCACTGAAGCTTTCTTT,CASSLEGFTEAFF
TRBD1,TRBV5-1,17,-,TRBJ2-7,TGCGCCAGCAGCTTTCGAGCGGGGACAGGGGAGTTCTACGAGCAGTACTTC,CASSFRAGTGEFYEQYF
-,TRBV7-6,17,-,TRBJ2-5,TGTGCCAGCAGCTGCCGTTTGTCGGGCCTCACGGTGGAGACCCAGTACTTC,CASSCRLSGLTVETQYF
TRBD2,TRBV7-2,16,-,TRBJ2-7,TGTGCCAGCAGCCTTACCGACGGTCTAGCGGGGGGCGAGCAGTACTTC,CASSLTDGLAGGEQYF
-,TRBV20-1,10,-,TRBJ2-3,TGCAGTGCTATGAGTGATACGCAGTATTTT,CSAMSDTQYF
-,TRBV7-8,12,-,TRBJ2-7,TGTGCCAGCAGCTTAGGCGGCAGCGAGCAGTACTTC,CASSLGGSEQYF
TRBD1,TRBV2,14,-,TRBJ1-1,TGTGCCAGCAGTCGACAGGGGGCGGACACTGAAGCTTTCTTT,CASSRQGADTEAFF
TRBD2,TRBV9,14,-,TRBJ2-7,TGTGCCAGCAGCTTAGGGACTAGCTTTGGCGAGCAGTACTTC,CASSLGTSFGEQYF
-,TRBV27,14,-,TRBJ1-6,TGTGCCAGCAGTTTAGGTTCAGTAGGTTCACCCCTCCACTTT,CASSLGSVGSPLHF
TRBD1,TRBV27,17,once,TRBJ2-1,TGTGCCAGCAGTTTACGCCAGGACAGGGGGTTCTGGTATGAGCAGTTCTTC,CASSLRQDRGFWYEQFF
TRBD1,TRBV9,15,-,TRBJ2-7,TGTGCCAGCAGCTCAACCGGGACAGGGCCCTACGAGCAGTACTTC,CASSSTGTGPYEQYF
-,TRBV19,16,-,TRBJ1-6,TGTGCCAGTAGTACCTTCTCGGGGGTCCTTAATTCATCCCTCCACTTT,CASSTFSGVLNSSLHF
TRBD1,TRBV10-3,14,-,TRBJ1-6,TGTGCCATCAAGCGACAGGGCGCTTGGTCACCCCTCCACTTT,CAIKRQGAWSPLHF
TRBD1,TRBV5-4,18,-,TRBJ2-7,TGTGCCAGCAGCCCGGACAGGGGGCGATCATCCTATGGCTACGAGCAGTACTTC,CASSPDRGRSSYGYEQYF
TRBD2,TRBV19,13,-,TRBJ2-3,TGTGCCAGTGGAGAAGCGGGGAGAGATACGCAGTATTTT,CASGEAGRDTQYF
-,TRBV5-4,14,-,TRBJ1-2,TGTGCCAGCAGCCCGCTTACAGGGAACTATGGCTACACCTTC,CASSPLTGNYGYTF